Below are 30 T cell receptor beta chains sequenced from a single sample in a study of CD8 T cells in ankylosing spondylitis. From the 5' RACE reads, TCRdb called clonotypes with MiXCR, one entry per CDR3 protein. The table includes 250,000 or so distinct CDR3 sequences, roughly a quarter detected once. Material for sequencing was blood, either unsorted or a sorted T cell fraction (not recorded which). All receptors come from a male donor with ankylosing spondylitis or in good health (not recorded which).

This clonotype has more than one count but fewer than ten. The chain joins TRBV4-1 to TRBJ2-5; D may be TRBD2 (6 bases). Germline lookup yields CDR1 MGHRA and CDR2 YSYEKL. The CDR3 length is 15 residues. V was cut by 3 bases and J by 5 bases, with 16 bases left in between. The CDR3 loop is CASSQAWGEWETQYF. CDR3 bases: TGCGCCAGCAGCCAGGCGTGGGGGGAATGGGAGACCCAGTACTTC.

This clonotype has more than one count but fewer than ten. This rearrangement joins TRBV20-1 to TRBJ2-1; D call uncertain. Trimming took 1 base from V and 6 from J, leaving 7 bases between them. This CDR3 comprises 12 residues. Germline CDR1 DFQATT, CDR2 SNEGSKA (reference sequence). The CDR3 spells CSARVVGNEQFF. The CDR3, as DNA: TGCAGTGCTAGAGTTGTGGGCAATGAGCAGTTCTTC.

V gene TRBV6-1 combines with J gene TRBJ1-2; D is possibly TRBD1 (6 bases). The CDR3 consists of 14 residues. The V gene lost 6 bases and the J gene lost 4 bases, with 15 bases spanning the gap. The germline CDR1 and CDR2 sequences are MNHNS and SASEGT. CDR3 region: CASSQVGGIYGYTF. For the CDR3, the DNA is TGTGCCAGCAGCCAAGTCGGGGGCATCTATGGCTACACCTTC.

This clonotype has just a few counts. The chain carries TRBV20-1 and TRBJ2-2; D uncertain. The CDR3 consists of 13 residues. Trimming took off 3 bases at V and 7 bases at J, with 12 bases between the two ends. Per germline, CDR1 DFQATT and CDR2 SNEGSKA (reference sequence). CDR3 sequence (DNA): TGCAGTGCTAGCACCGTACTGGGCGGGGAGCTGTTTTTT. This translates into CSASTVLGGELFF.

This chain uses TRBV20-1 with TRBJ1-2; the D is unclear. The V end lost 0 bases, the J end lost 6 bases, and 11 bases lay between the germline ends. This CDR3 is 13 amino acids long. Germline V gene data show CDR1 as DFQATT and CDR2 as SNEGSKA (reference sequence). Here the CDR3 DNA reads TGCAGTGCTAGAGATGTCCGAGGGAATGGCTACACCTTC. Translating gives CSARDVRGNGYTF.

With regard to this clonotype: This sequence may be a read error, since a much larger clone differs from it by one base. V usage is TRBV20-1 and J usage is TRBJ2-6; D uncertain. Trimming removed 5 bases from V and 2 bases from J, with 7 bases in between. Germline CDR1 DFQATT, CDR2 SNEGSKA (reference sequence). This CDR3 spans 13 amino acids. The CDR3 loop reads CSACAPGANVLTF. CDR3 nucleotides: TGCAGTGCTTGTGCCCCTGGGGCCAACGTCCTGACTTTC.

The chain has TRBV10-3 and TRBJ2-3, with 10 positions matching TRBD2. CDR3 length: 15 amino acids. Germline trimming cut 7 bases from V and 4 bases from J; bases unmatched to any gene: 8. Looked up from germline, CDR1 is ENHRY and CDR2 is SYGVKD. CDR3 loop: CAINGAGGPSDTQYF. CDR3 in DNA: TGTGCCATCAACGGAGCGGGGGGGCCCTCAGATACGCAGTATTTT.

This clonotype was seen many times. The rearrangement joins TRBV20-1 to TRBJ1-6; D possibly corresponds to TRBD1 (5 bases). The V and J ends lost 2 bases and 8 bases respectively, with 10 bases between them. Germline CDR1 reads DFQATT; CDR2 reads SNEGSKA (reference sequence). The CDR3 sequence is 13 residues long. For the CDR3, the DNA is TGCAGTGCTAGATACGAACAGGATTCACCCCTCCACTTT. Translated: CSARYEQDSPLHF.

The rearrangement links TRBV4-2 to TRBJ2-5; TRBD2 matches 7 bases. CDR3 length: 16 amino acids. The germline gives CDR1 LGHNA, CDR2 YNFKEQ. Unmatched junction bases numbered 12, after V lost 1 base and J lost 7 bases. The CDR3 DNA sequence: TGTGCCAGCAGCCAAGGGGGGGGGGAACGTGGTGGGACCCAGTACTTC. Translation: CASSQGGGERGGTQYF.

This clonotype was recorded many times. The chain has TRBV20-1 and TRBJ2-5; D not certain. CDR3 length equals 12 residues. V shed 3 bases and J shed 5 bases, with 10 bases lying between them. In germline, CDR1 is DFQATT, CDR2 SNEGSKA (reference sequence). The CDR3 here is CSASLPGETQYF. In DNA form, the CDR3 reads TGCAGTGCTAGTCTCCCCGGGGAGACCCAGTACTTC.

The genes are TRBV18 and TRBJ2-7; D is unclear. Germline V CDR1 and CDR2: KGHSH, LQKENI. The CDR3 contains 14 residues. V shed 3 bases and J shed 2 bases, with 11 bases lying between them. The CDR3 spells CASSPRGVAYEQYF. In DNA form, the CDR3 reads TGTGCCAGCTCACCTCGTGGGGTTGCCTACGAGCAGTACTTC.

This clonotype showed up many times. The J gene is TRBJ2-2, the V gene TRBV3-1, with TRBD2 as a possible D gene (6 bases). The germline V gene encodes CDR1 LGHDT and CDR2 YNNKEL (reference sequence). The CDR3 is 12 amino acids. The ends were cut back, 5 bases at V and 14 bases at J, with 15 bases in the middle. DNA for the CDR3: TGTGCCAGCAGCGAAGGCGGGAACCCTCTGTTTTTT. Its translation: CASSEGGNPLFF.

This clonotype was recorded many times. The chain has TRBV5-1 and TRBJ2-3; perhaps TRBD1 as D (7 bases). CDR3 length: 15 amino acids. Trimming pared 6 bases from V and 6 bases from J, leaving 20 bases between. In germline, CDR1 is SGHRS, CDR2 YFSETQ. The CDR3 DNA follows: TGCGCCAGCACAGGAGGGCCGACAGGGTCGGATACGCAGTATTTT. Amino acids: CASTGGPTGSDTQYF. Full variable domain (outside the CDR3, taken from reference TRBV5-1 and TRBJ2-3): KAGVTQTPRYLIKTRGQQVTLSCSPISGHRSVSWYQQTPGQGLQFLFEYFSETQRNKGNFPGRFSGRQFSNSRSEMNVSTLELGDSALYLCASTGGPTGSDTQYFGPGTRLTVL.

This clonotype was counted many times. V usage is TRBV11-3 and J usage is TRBJ2-1; TRBD2 matches at 12 bases. Germline V gives CDR1 SGHNT, CDR2 YENEEA. Trimming took 5 bases from V and 8 from J; bases not matched to a gene: 10. The CDR3 length is 16 residues. Here the CDR3 DNA reads TGTGCCAGCAGCACCGGGCTAGCGGGGGGGCCGGATGAGCAGTTCTTC. Translation gives CASSTGLAGGPDEQFF.

Many counts were recorded for this clonotype. The chain links TRBV5-1 to TRBJ2-7, with TRBD2 matching over 13 bases. Trimming took 7 bases from V and 2 from J; bases not matched to a gene: 6. The CDR3 loop spans 15 amino acids. Germline values: CDR1 SGHRS, CDR2 YFSETQ. This CDR3 reads CASGGTSGVPYEQYF. In DNA, the CDR3 is TGCGCCAGCGGAGGGACTAGCGGGGTCCCCTACGAGCAGTACTTC.

This clonotype showed up just a few times. The rearrangement links TRBV15 to TRBJ2-6; either TRBD1 or TRBD2 may fit D (6 bases each). Trimming stripped 3 bases from V and 1 base from J, with 13 bases between. This CDR3 is 17 amino acids long. Germline-derived CDR1 and CDR2 are LNHNV and YYDKDF (reference sequence). CDR3 sequence (DNA): TGTGCCACCAGCAGGGGAGGAGGGGGTTCTGGGGCCAACGTCCTGACTTTC. As protein: CATSRGGGGSGANVLTF.

The sample holds many counts of this clonotype. CDR3 nucleotide sequence: TGTGCCAGCAGTTTAGTTACGGGGGGGGTCTCGAATGAGCAGTTCTTC. Its translation is CASSLVTGGVSNEQFF. This sequence joins TRBV12-3 or TRBV12-4 and TRBJ2-1, with TRBD2 matching 8 bases. J gave up 7 bases and V 1 base, and 9 bases lay outside the gene matches. This CDR3 has 16 residues.

The rearrangement links TRBV7-6 to TRBJ2-3; maybe TRBD1 (5 bases). Germline-derived CDR1 and CDR2 are SGHVS and FNYEAQ. The V end was cut by 9 bases, the J end by 6 bases, with 19 bases between. The CDR3 extends over 14 amino acids. CDR3 sequence (DNA): TGTGCCAGTTACTTACAGGCCCTCGGGGATACGCAGTATTTT. Its translation is CASYLQALGDTQYF.

The rearrangement uses TRBV12-5 and TRBJ2-7, with 9 bases identical to TRBD1. The germline V gene has CDR1 LGHNT and CDR2 FRNRAP. The V segment lost 3 bases and the J segment 0 bases; nucleotides outside the gene matches: 9. The CDR3 contains 17 residues. The CDR3 DNA is TGTGCTAGTGGTTTCTACTCTCCGGGACAGGGCTCCTACGAGCAGTACTTC. Translating gives CASGFYSPGQGSYEQYF.

The chain couples TRBV2 to TRBJ1-6; D is unresolved. The CDR3 is made up of 14 amino acids. Germline V lookup: CDR1 SNHLY, CDR2 FYNNEI. The V end lost 6 bases, the J end lost 7 bases, and 13 bases lay between the germline ends. The DNA for the CDR3 is TGTGCCAGCAGACAGACCCTCGGCAATTCACCCCTCCACTTT. Encoded protein: CASRQTLGNSPLHF.

The V call is TRBV12-3 or TRBV12-4, the J call TRBJ1-5; TRBD1 matches at 11 bases. The CDR3 extends over 15 amino acids. Trimming at V came to 6 bases and at J to 6 bases, leaving 7 bases not matched to a gene. The DNA for the CDR3 is TGTGCCAGCAGGTATGGGACAGGGGGTCTTCAGCCCCAGCATTTT. It specifies CASRYGTGGLQPQHF.

The chain links TRBV10-3 to TRBJ2-5; TRBD1 matches at 7 bases. There are 14 residues in the CDR3. The V segment lost 2 bases and the J segment 1 base; nucleotides outside the gene matches: 1. CDR1 and CDR2 from the germline V gene are ENHRY and SYGVKD. The CDR3: CAISEGTVQETQYF. CDR3 sequence (DNA): TGTGCCATCAGTGAGGGGACAGTCCAAGAGACCCAGTACTTC.

There are many counts of this clonotype. The chain recombines TRBV2 with TRBJ2-3; D is unclear. In germline, CDR1 is SNHLY, CDR2 FYNNEI. The CDR3 has 15 amino acids. Trimming cost V 10 bases and J 0 bases, with 17 bases left between them. The CDR3 nucleotides are TGTGCCAATGGGGTCGGCCCAGCTAGCACAGATACGCAGTATTTT. Its protein is CANGVGPASTDTQYF.

This clonotype has just a few counts. This chain connects TRBV7-9 to TRBJ2-3; 8 nucleotides line up with TRBD2. Per germline, CDR1 SEHNR and CDR2 FQNEAQ (reference sequence). This CDR3 contains 17 residues. The CDR3 protein is CAGLRGGPTASTDTQYF. CDR3 DNA sequence: TGTGCTGGTCTTCGCGGGGGGCCAACCGCTAGCACAGATACGCAGTATTTT.

The genes are TRBV3-1 and TRBJ2-7, with D possibly TRBD1 on 6 matching bases. Germline lookup yields CDR1 LGHDT and CDR2 YNNKEL (reference sequence). The CDR3 contains 13 residues. V lost 1 base and J 3 bases, leaving 7 bases between the germline ends. In nucleotides, the CDR3 is TGTGCCAGCAGCCAAGGGACAGACTACGAGCAGTACTTC. Its protein is CASSQGTDYEQYF.

In its sample, this clonotype was seen many times. The chain is built from TRBV20-1 and TRBJ1-2; no firm D call. The CDR3 has 14 residues. Germline V CDR1 and CDR2: DFQATT, SNEGSKA (reference sequence). V was trimmed by 3 bases and J by 0 bases, leaving 11 bases between them. DNA for the CDR3: TGCAGTGCTAGCAGCAGGCGAGCTAACTATGGCTACACCTTC. Residues: CSASSRRANYGYTF.

This clonotype was counted between two and nine times. The chain employs TRBV20-1 and TRBJ1-2; TRBD1 might be the D (6 bases). CDR1 is DFQATT and CDR2 is SNEGSKA in the germline V gene (reference sequence). This CDR3 is 13 amino acids long. V lost 1 base, J lost 5 bases, and 11 bases lay in between. CDR3 coding DNA: TGCAGTGCTAGAGCGGGTAGGGGGTATGGCTACACCTTC. This gives the protein CSARAGRGYGYTF.

This clonotype has just a few counts. V usage is TRBV12-3 or TRBV12-4 and J usage is TRBJ1-3; D gene uncertain. The CDR3 spans 12 residues. Trimming cost V 6 bases and J 4 bases, with 7 bases left between them. The CDR3 loop is CASSLLGNTIYF. The DNA of the CDR3 is TGTGCCAGCAGCCTACTGGGAAACACCATATATTTT.

The chain couples TRBV12-3 or TRBV12-4 to TRBJ2-1, with 14 bases aligning to TRBD2. This CDR3 is 15 amino acids long. Trimming removed 7 bases from V and 6 bases from J; junction bases left unmatched: 5. The CDR3 reads CASTGTSGGFNEQFF. Here the CDR3 DNA reads TGTGCCAGCACCGGGACTAGCGGGGGATTCAATGAGCAGTTCTTC.

This clonotype was observed many times. The V call is TRBV12-3 or TRBV12-4, the J call TRBJ1-1; D call uncertain. CDR3 length equals 14 residues. Between the trimmed V and J ends, which lost 5 bases and 7 bases, there was a span of 17 bases. CDR3 DNA: TGTGCCAGCAGTCCCCCAAGGGTTCCTAGTGAAGCTTTCTTT. Translated: CASSPPRVPSEAFF.